A single sample gave rise to the 27 T cell receptor beta chains below, sequenced in a study of CD8 T cells in ankylosing spondylitis. In TCRdb, the 5' RACE reads were re-called with MiXCR into one record per CDR3 protein. The sample shows 150,000 or so distinct CDR3 sequences, 25% to 35% of them seen only once. The sample was synovial fluid, either unsorted or a sorted T cell fraction (not recorded which). All receptors derive from a male donor with ankylosing spondylitis.

The chain uses TRBV7-2 and TRBJ2-7; TRBD2 matches 12 bases. The CDR3 is 17 residues long. Germline assignment: CDR1 SGHTA and CDR2 FQGNSA. The V segment lost 2 bases and the J segment 1 base; nucleotides outside the gene matches: 6. DNA of the CDR3: TGTGCCAGCAGCTTAATCGGGGGGACTAGCGGGTCCTACGAGCAGTACTTC. It encodes CASSLIGGTSGSYEQYF.

This clonotype was seen repeatedly, ten times or more. This chain connects TRBV10-3 to TRBJ2-1, with D uncertain. V was shortened by 3 bases and J by 1 base, with 10 bases between the two germline ends. The germline CDR1 and CDR2 sequences are ENHRY and SYGVKD. There are 15 residues in the CDR3. CDR3 nucleotide sequence: TGTGCCATCAGTGAAGGCGCAGGTTCCTACAATGAGCAGTTCTTC. Translating gives CAISEGAGSYNEQFF.

This clonotype was observed many times. V usage is TRBV6-1 and J usage is TRBJ1-1; TRBD1 is a possible D gene (6 bases). This CDR3 is built from 15 residues. V dropped 7 bases and J dropped 2 bases, with 17 bases sitting between them. Germline lookup yields CDR1 MNHNS and CDR2 SASEGT. DNA of the CDR3: TGTGCCAGCACCCAGGGGCAGGGTCGAAACACTGAAGCTTTCTTT. It codes for CASTQGQGRNTEAFF.

The chain is built from TRBV3-1 and TRBJ2-1, with TRBD2 matching 16 bases. Germline V gene sequence: CDR1 LGHDT, CDR2 YNNKEL (reference sequence). The V segment lost 5 bases and the J segment 7 bases; nucleotides outside the gene matches: 5. The CDR3 loop spans 16 amino acids. CDR3 region: CASSGTSGGAFNEQFF. CDR3 bases: TGTGCCAGCAGCGGGACTAGCGGGGGGGCCTTTAATGAGCAGTTCTTC.

This clonotype was counted only a few times. V gene TRBV9 combines with J gene TRBJ2-2; 7 nucleotides agree with TRBD1. The trim removed 4 bases at V and 1 base at J, leaving 7 bases unmatched. Per the germline V gene, CDR1 is SGDLS and CDR2 is YYNGEE. This CDR3 is 16 amino acids long. CDR3 sequence: CASSPRDSMNTGELFF. CDR3 DNA: TGTGCCAGCAGCCCCCGGGACAGTATGAACACCGGGGAGCTGTTTTTT.

This clonotype was found a few times. The chain carries TRBV25-1 and TRBJ2-5; TRBD1 or TRBD2 may be the D gene (5 bases each). The CDR3 covers 14 residues. With 4 bases removed from V and 8 bases from J, the gap between germline ends came to 17 bases. The germline V gene has CDR1 MGHDK and CDR2 SYGVNS. CDR3 sequence: CASSVGADSGTQYF. As DNA, the CDR3 is TGTGCCAGCAGTGTCGGGGCAGATTCAGGAACCCAGTACTTC. Using reference TRBV25-1 and TRBJ2-5 for the parts outside the CDR3, the full variable domain is EADIYQTPRYLVIGTGKKITLECSQTMGHDKMYWYQQDPGMELHLIHYSYGVNSTEKGDLSSESTVSRIRTEHFPLTLESARPSHTSQYLCASSVGADSGTQYFGPGTRLLVL.

V is TRBV20-1 and J is TRBJ1-2; tentative D call: TRBD1 (5 bases). The CDR3 length is 13 residues. Trimming stripped 3 bases from V and 7 bases from J, with 15 bases between. Germline CDR1 is DFQATT and CDR2 is SNEGSKA (reference sequence). The DNA of the CDR3 is TGCAGTGCTAGTTCCGGGGCCGCATCTGGCTACACCTTC. Encoded protein: CSASSGAASGYTF.

This clonotype was counted many times. The chain uses TRBV6-6 and TRBJ2-3; TRBD2 is a possible D gene (6 bases). The CDR3 totals 13 residues. CDR1 is MNHNY and CDR2 is SVGAGI in the germline V gene (reference sequence). Trimming shortened V by 6 bases and J by 1 base, and 8 bases separated the two germline ends. CDR3 sequence (DNA): TGTGCCAGCAGCCCGGGGGGCACAGATACGCAGTATTTT. This translates into CASSPGGTDTQYF.

The chain employs TRBV19 and TRBJ1-5; D remains unclear. The germline V gene encodes CDR1 LNHDA and CDR2 SQIVND (reference sequence). Trimming took off 6 bases at V and 3 bases at J, with 12 bases between the two ends. The CDR3 is 14 amino acids. The CDR3 loop is CASRLREVNQPQHF. CDR3 nucleotide sequence: TGTGCCAGTAGACTTCGGGAGGTCAATCAGCCCCAGCATTTT. The complete variable domain, with remaining parts taken from reference TRBV19 and TRBJ1-5, reads DGGITQSPKYLFRKEGQNVTLSCEQNLNHDAMYWYRQDPGQGLRLIYYSQIVNDFQKGDIAEGYSVSREKKESFPLTVTSAQKNPTAFYLCASRLREVNQPQHFGDGTRLSIL.

At least ten counts were recorded for this clonotype. The chain joins TRBV28 to TRBJ2-1; D not resolved. Germline loops: CDR1 MDHEN, CDR2 SYDVKM. The CDR3 loop spans 11 amino acids. V lost 8 bases to trimming and J lost 2 bases, with 4 bases between them. CDR3 nucleotides: TGTGCCAGCGGGACCTACAATGAGCAGTTCTTC. It codes for CASGTYNEQFF.

In this sample, this clonotype turned up a few times. The chain couples TRBV20-1 to TRBJ1-5; TRBD1 is a possible D gene (5 bases). Deletions cut 6 bases from V and 4 bases from J, with 19 bases between. The germline CDR1 and CDR2 sequences are DFQATT and SNEGSKA (reference sequence). The CDR3 contains 15 residues. This CDR3 is CSASLAGVSNQPQHF. DNA of the CDR3: TGCAGTGCCTCTCTAGCGGGGGTATCGAATCAGCCCCAGCATTTT.

This clonotype appeared a few times. The J gene is TRBJ2-1, the V gene TRBV28, with TRBD1 matching 7 bases. The CDR3 has 13 amino acids. J lost 4 bases, V lost 8 bases, and 5 bases had no gene match. Germline CDR1 reads MDHEN; CDR2 reads SYDVKM. The CDR3 sequence: CASHAGGYNEQFF. DNA for the CDR3: TGTGCCAGCCATGCAGGGGGTTACAATGAGCAGTTCTTC.

J is TRBJ2-1 and V is TRBV12-3 or TRBV12-4; 11 bases align to TRBD2. V shed 5 bases, J shed 7 bases, and the junction held 4 bases outside the gene matches. The CDR3 runs to 14 residues. CDR3 nucleotides: TGTGCCAGCAGTGTTAGCGGGGGGGGAAATGAGCAGTTCTTC. Residues: CASSVSGGGNEQFF.

The chain recombines TRBV7-3 with TRBJ2-5, with D uncertain. This CDR3 is built from 13 residues. V was pared by 2 bases and J by 2 bases, with 6 bases between. CDR1 is SGHTA, CDR2 FQGTGA, per germline. CDR3 loop: CASSLLPQETQYF. The CDR3 region has the DNA TGTGCCAGCAGCTTATTGCCGCAAGAGACCCAGTACTTC.

This clonotype was observed a few times. This chain connects TRBV5-1 to TRBJ1-2; D might be TRBD1 (6 bases). The germline V gene has CDR1 SGHRS and CDR2 YFSETQ. This CDR3 spans 15 amino acids. The V and J ends lost 0 bases and 4 bases respectively, with 13 bases between them. CDR3 in amino acids: CASSLGPGTLYGYTF. In DNA form, the CDR3 reads TGCGCCAGCAGCTTGGGCCCCGGGACACTCTATGGCTACACCTTC.

This clonotype was found a few times. The chain is built from TRBV5-1 and TRBJ2-5; 7 bases are shared with TRBD2. The CDR3 sequence is 14 residues long. Losses at the gene ends were 5 bases for V and 3 bases for J; bases not matched to a gene: 7. Germline lookup yields CDR1 SGHRS and CDR2 YFSETQ. CDR3 sequence: CASRFIGLEETQYF. Here the CDR3 DNA reads TGCGCCAGCAGATTCATAGGACTAGAAGAGACCCAGTACTTC. Full variable domain (remainder filled in from reference TRBV5-1 and TRBJ2-5): KAGVTQTPRYLIKTRGQQVTLSCSPISGHRSVSWYQQTPGQGLQFLFEYFSETQRNKGNFPGRFSGRQFSNSRSEMNVSTLELGDSALYLCASRFIGLEETQYFGPGTRLLVL.

The V gene is TRBV3-1, the J gene TRBJ2-6; no firm D call. The germline V gene encodes CDR1 LGHDT and CDR2 YNNKEL (reference sequence). The CDR3 contains 16 residues. V lost 4 bases and J 0 bases, leaving 10 bases between the germline ends. The CDR3 DNA reads as TGTGCCAGCAGCCCCACTTTCGGCTCTGGGGCCAACGTCCTGACTTTC. Translated: CASSPTFGSGANVLTF.

This clonotype occurred a few times. This chain links TRBV6-1 with TRBJ2-6, with D possibly matching TRBD1 (5 bases). Per germline, CDR1 MNHNS and CDR2 SASEGT. V was shortened by 6 bases and J by 2 bases, with 11 bases between the two germline ends. This CDR3 has 15 residues. CDR3 in DNA: TGTGCCAGCAGCAACGACAGAACTGGGGCCAACGTCCTGACTTTC. Its protein is CASSNDRTGANVLTF.

This sequence joins TRBV27 and TRBJ2-1, with 12 bases that match TRBD2. CDR3 size: 14 residues. Germline CDR1 and CDR2: MNHEY and SMNVEV (reference sequence). V lost 5 bases, J lost 7 bases, and 3 bases stayed unmatched. The CDR3 sequence is CASSRLAGDNEQFF. The CDR3 coding sequence is TGTGCCAGCAGTCGACTAGCGGGAGATAATGAGCAGTTCTTC.

This clonotype occurred many times. The V and J genes are TRBV5-1 and TRBJ1-6; the D gene is possibly TRBD1 (6 bases). Trimming took 7 bases from V and 0 from J, leaving 26 bases between them. The CDR3 has 20 amino acids. CDR1 is SGHRS, CDR2 YFSETQ, per germline. The CDR3 coding sequence is TGCGCCAGCCGTCCTACTACGCCAGGGGAAGGGGCCTCCTATAATTCACCCCTCCACTTT. Translation gives CASRPTTPGEGASYNSPLHF.

The chain couples TRBV7-6 to TRBJ1-2; D ambiguous. This CDR3 is built from 13 residues. CDR1 is SGHVS and CDR2 is FNYEAQ in the germline V gene. Trimming removed 2 bases at V and 5 bases at J, with 9 bases between. The CDR3 DNA reads TGTGCCAGCAGCTTATCTATGGGGTATGGCTACACCTTC. Amino acids: CASSLSMGYGYTF.

This clonotype was found many times. The rearrangement links TRBV27 to TRBJ2-6; the D call may be TRBD1 or TRBD2 (5 bases each). The germline gives CDR1 MNHEY, CDR2 SMNVEV (reference sequence). The CDR3 contains 16 residues. Trimming pared 6 bases from V and 2 bases from J, leaving 14 bases between. The CDR3 protein is CASSRGVGAGANVLTF. CDR3 bases: TGTGCCAGCAGCCGGGGAGTAGGGGCTGGGGCCAACGTCCTGACTTTC.

This clonotype appeared many times. This chain joins TRBV20-1 and TRBJ1-2, with a possible D match to TRBD1 (6 bases). CDR1 is DFQATT, CDR2 SNEGSKA, per germline (reference sequence). This CDR3 has 16 residues. Trimming took 5 bases from V and 1 from J, leaving 20 bases between them. The CDR3 sequence is CSALYRAAYINYGYTF. CDR3 nucleotides: TGCAGTGCTCTCTACAGGGCCGCTTATATTAACTATGGCTACACCTTC.

The table lists this clonotype with a few counts. The V and J genes are TRBV5-6 and TRBJ1-2, with 7 bases that match TRBD1. Germline CDR1 is SGHDT and CDR2 is YYEEEE. The length of the CDR3 is 15 residues. Unmatched junction bases numbered 13, after V lost 5 bases and J lost 6 bases. CDR3: CASRAIDRESDGYTF. For the CDR3, the DNA is TGTGCCAGCAGAGCGATTGACAGGGAGTCGGATGGCTACACCTTC.

This clonotype was counted between two and nine times. The genes are TRBV6-5 and TRBJ2-1; D is perhaps TRBD2 (5 bases). The CDR3 loop spans 11 amino acids. Germline V gives CDR1 MNHEY, CDR2 SVGAGI. V lost 0 bases, J lost 12 bases, and 6 bases lay in between. The CDR3, as DNA: TGTGCCAGCAGTTACTCGGGGAGGCAGTTCTTC. Translating it yields CASSYSGRQFF.

This clonotype was observed at least ten times. The DNA for the CDR3 is TGCAGTGCTAGACAACTAGCGACAGCTAAAGAGACCCAGTACTTC. This sequence encodes CSARQLATAKETQYF. The rearrangement links TRBV20-1 to TRBJ2-5; TRBD2 matches at 7 bases. Germline values: CDR1 DFQATT, CDR2 SNEGSKA (reference sequence). V dropped 2 bases and J dropped 3; count of bases not matched to a gene: 9. This CDR3 spans 15 amino acids.

V is TRBV5-1 and J is TRBJ2-1; 10 bases are a match to TRBD2. The CDR3 extends over 14 amino acids. With V trimmed by 7 bases and J by 10 bases, 11 bases remained unmatched. CDR1 SGHRS and CDR2 YFSETQ come from the germline V gene. As DNA, the CDR3 is TGCGCCAGCGGAAGCGGGGGGGCCCCGCGCGAGCAGTTCTTC. Its protein product is CASGSGGAPREQFF.